This TCR beta chain was sequenced for a study of T cells in Graves' hyperthyroidism and ophthalmopathy. Study overall: Peripheral blood was collected at initial diagnosis, before any treatment. Study results and limitations: Most thyroid clonotypes with frequency above 0.001 were detected in blood.

Pregnant or lactating patients were excluded, as were those with uncontrolled infection or other autoimmune disease. At first hyperthyroidism diagnosis, before any ophthalmopathy symptoms, the blood sample was collected. This clonotype was recorded many times. Its antigen is unknown. The TCR beta CDR3 regions underwent amplification using RNA transcripts as the source. When the TCR CDR3 underwent first-round RT-PCR, the HTBI primer set was used. TCRdb recomputed calls from the multiplex PCR reads with MiXCR, one row per CDR3 protein. The repertoire consists of approximately 620,000 distinct CDR3 sequences, with more than 11% occurring once and the leading ten covering around 5.4%. This CDR3 has 14 residues. Germline CDR1 KGHDR, CDR2 SFDVKD. Trimming stripped 4 bases from V and 11 bases from J, with 19 bases between.

The sequenced material came from blood. The V gene is TRBV24-1, the J gene TRBJ1-1, with D possibly being TRBD1 (6 bases). This TCR came from a woman between 25 and 40 years old with Graves' hyperthyroidism that later progressed to Graves' ophthalmopathy. CDR3 in amino acids: CATSDPAHRDTAFF. The CDR3 nucleotides are TGTGCCACCAGTGACCCCGCTCACAGGGATACGGCTTTCTTT.